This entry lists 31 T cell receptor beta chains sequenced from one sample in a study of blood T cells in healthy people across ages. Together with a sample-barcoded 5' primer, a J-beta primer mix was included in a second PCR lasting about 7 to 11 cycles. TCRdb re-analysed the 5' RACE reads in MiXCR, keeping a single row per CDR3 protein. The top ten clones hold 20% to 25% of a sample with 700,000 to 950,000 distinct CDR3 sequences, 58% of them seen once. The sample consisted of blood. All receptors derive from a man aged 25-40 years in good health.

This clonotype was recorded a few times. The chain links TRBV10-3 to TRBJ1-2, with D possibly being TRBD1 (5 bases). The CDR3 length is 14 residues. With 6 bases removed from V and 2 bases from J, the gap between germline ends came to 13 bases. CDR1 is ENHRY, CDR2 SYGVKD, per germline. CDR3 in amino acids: CAIRTVEGNYGYTF. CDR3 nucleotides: TGTGCCATCAGAACGGTTGAGGGGAACTATGGCTACACCTTC.

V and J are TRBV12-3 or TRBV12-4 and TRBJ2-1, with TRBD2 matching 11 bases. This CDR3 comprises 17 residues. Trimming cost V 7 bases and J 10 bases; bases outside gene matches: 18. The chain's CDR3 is CASTTPVGLAGSGEQFF. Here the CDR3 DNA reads TGTGCCAGCACAACCCCGGTTGGACTAGCGGGTTCGGGGGAGCAGTTCTTC.

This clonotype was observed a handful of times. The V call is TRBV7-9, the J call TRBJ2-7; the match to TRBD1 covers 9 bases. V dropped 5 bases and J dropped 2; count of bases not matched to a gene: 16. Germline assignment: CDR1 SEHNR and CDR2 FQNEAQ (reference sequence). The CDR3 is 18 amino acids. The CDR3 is CASSLGQGRFQFPYEQYF. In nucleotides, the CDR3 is TGTGCCAGCAGCCTCGGACAGGGGCGCTTCCAATTTCCCTACGAGCAGTACTTC.

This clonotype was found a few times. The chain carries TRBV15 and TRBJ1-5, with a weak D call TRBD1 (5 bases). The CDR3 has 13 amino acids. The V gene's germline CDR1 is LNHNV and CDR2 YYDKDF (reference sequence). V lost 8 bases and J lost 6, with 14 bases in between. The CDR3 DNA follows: TGTGCCACCGCCCAGGGAGTGGGTCAGCCCCAGCATTTT. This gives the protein CATAQGVGQPQHF.

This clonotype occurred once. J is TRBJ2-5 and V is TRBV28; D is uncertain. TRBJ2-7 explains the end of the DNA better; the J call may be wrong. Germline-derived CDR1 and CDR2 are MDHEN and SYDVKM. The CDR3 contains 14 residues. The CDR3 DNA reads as TGTGCCACCAGCCCGGGTGCGGTGAACTACGAGCAGTACTTC. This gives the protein CATSPGAVNYEQYF.

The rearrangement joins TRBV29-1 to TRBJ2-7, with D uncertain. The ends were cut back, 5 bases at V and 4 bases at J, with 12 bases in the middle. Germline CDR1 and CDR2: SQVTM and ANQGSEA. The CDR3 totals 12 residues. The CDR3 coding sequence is TGCAGCGTTCAAGGTCAGCAATACGAGCAGTACTTC. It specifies CSVQGQQYEQYF.

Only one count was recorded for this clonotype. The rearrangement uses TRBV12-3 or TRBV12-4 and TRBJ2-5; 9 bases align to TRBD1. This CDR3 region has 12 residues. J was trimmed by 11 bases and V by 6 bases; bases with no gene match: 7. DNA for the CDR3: TGTGCCAGCAGGTCTGGACAGGGGCCACAGTACTTC. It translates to CASRSGQGPQYF.

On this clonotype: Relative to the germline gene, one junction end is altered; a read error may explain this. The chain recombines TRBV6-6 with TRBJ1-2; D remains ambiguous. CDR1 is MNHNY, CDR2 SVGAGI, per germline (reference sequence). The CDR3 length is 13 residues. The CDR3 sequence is CTSSYSANYGYTF. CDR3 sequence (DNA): TGTACCAGCAGTTACTCAGCGAACTATGGCTACACCTTC.

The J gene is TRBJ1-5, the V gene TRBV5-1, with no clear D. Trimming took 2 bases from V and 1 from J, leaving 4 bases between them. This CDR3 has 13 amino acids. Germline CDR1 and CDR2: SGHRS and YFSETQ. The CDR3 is CASSFESNQPQHF. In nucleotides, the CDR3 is TGCGCCAGCAGCTTCGAGAGCAATCAGCCCCAGCATTTT.

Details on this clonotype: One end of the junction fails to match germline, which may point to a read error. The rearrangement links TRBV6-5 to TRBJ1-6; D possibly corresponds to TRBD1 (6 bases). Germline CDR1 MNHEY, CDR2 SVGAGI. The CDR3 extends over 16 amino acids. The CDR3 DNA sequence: TGTGCAAGCAGCCGTGTGGCCGGGGGCGGAGGTTCACCCCTCCACTTT. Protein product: CASSRVAGGGGSPLHF.

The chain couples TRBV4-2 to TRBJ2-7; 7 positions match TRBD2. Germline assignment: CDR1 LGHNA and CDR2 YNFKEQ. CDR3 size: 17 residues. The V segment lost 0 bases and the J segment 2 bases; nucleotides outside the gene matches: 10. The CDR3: CASSQEDSQRGPYEQYF. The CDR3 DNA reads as TGTGCCAGCAGCCAAGAGGATTCGCAGCGGGGACCCTACGAGCAGTACTTC.

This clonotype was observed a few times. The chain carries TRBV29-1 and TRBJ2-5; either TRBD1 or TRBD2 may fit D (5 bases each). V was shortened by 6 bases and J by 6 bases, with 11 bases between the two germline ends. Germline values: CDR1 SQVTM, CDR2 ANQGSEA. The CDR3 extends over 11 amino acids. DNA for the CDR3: TGCAGCGTCGGGACGCAAAAGACCCAGTACTTC. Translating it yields CSVGTQKTQYF.

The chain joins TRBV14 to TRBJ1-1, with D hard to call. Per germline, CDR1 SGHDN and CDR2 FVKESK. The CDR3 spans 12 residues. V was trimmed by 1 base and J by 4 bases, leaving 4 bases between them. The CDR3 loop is CASSQVSTEAFF. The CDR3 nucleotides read TGTGCCAGCAGCCAAGTTTCCACTGAAGCTTTCTTT.

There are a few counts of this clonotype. The CDR3 DNA follows: TGTGCCAGCAGCGGTGGAGCGGGAGACGTCTCCTACGAGCAGTACTTC. Translated, it gives CASSGGAGDVSYEQYF. The rearrangement uses TRBV7-2 and TRBJ2-7, with 8 bases fitting TRBD2. This CDR3 spans 16 amino acids. J lost 0 bases, V lost 5 bases, and 9 bases had no gene match. The V gene's germline CDR1 is SGHTA and CDR2 FQGNSA.

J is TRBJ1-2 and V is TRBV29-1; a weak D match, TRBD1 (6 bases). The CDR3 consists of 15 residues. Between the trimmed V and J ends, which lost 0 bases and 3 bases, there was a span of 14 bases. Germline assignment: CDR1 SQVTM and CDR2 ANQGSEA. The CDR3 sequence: CSVEDLRDKDYGYTF. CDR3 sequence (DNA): TGCAGCGTTGAAGACCTCCGGGACAAAGACTATGGCTACACCTTC. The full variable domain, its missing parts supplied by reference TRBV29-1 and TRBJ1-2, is SAVISQKPSRDICQRGTSLTIQCQVDSQVTMMFWYRQQPGQSLTLIATANQGSEATYESGFVIDKFPISRPNLTFSTLTVSNMSPEDSSIYLCSVEDLRDKDYGYTFGSGTRLTVV.

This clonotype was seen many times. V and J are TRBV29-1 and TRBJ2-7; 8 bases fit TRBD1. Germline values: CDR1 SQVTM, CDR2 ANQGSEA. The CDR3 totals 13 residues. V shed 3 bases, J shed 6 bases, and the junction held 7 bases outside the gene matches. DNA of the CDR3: TGCAGCGTTGAGGGGACAGGTTCGGGCGAGCAGTACTTC. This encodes CSVEGTGSGEQYF.

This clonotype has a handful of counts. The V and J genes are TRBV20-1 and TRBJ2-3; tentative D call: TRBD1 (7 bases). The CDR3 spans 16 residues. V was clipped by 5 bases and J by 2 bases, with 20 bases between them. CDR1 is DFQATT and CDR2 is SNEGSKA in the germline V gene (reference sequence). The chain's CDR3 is CSAHQGEEANTDTQYF. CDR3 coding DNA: TGCAGTGCTCATCAGGGGGAGGAGGCCAACACAGATACGCAGTATTTT.

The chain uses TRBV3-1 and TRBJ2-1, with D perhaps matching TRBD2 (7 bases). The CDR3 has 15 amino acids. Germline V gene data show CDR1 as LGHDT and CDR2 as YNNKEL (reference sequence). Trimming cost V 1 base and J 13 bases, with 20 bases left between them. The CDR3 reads CASSQALLGGETQFF. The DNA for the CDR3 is TGTGCCAGCAGCCAAGCCTTGTTAGGGGGGGAGACCCAGTTCTTC.

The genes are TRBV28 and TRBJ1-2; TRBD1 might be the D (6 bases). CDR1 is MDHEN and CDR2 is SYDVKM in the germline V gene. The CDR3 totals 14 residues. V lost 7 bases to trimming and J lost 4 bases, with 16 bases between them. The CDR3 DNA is TGTGCCAGCACGGACAGCGCGAACCTCTATGGCTACACCTTC. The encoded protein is CASTDSANLYGYTF.

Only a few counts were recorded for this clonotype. CDR3 DNA: TGCAGCGTGAGGGCGGGCTCCTACAATGAGCAGTTCTTC. It codes for CSVRAGSYNEQFF. The chain is built from TRBV29-1 and TRBJ2-1, with D possibly matching TRBD2 (5 bases). CDR3 size: 13 residues. V lost 6 bases to trimming and J lost 0 bases, with 9 bases between them. CDR1 is SQVTM, CDR2 ANQGSEA, per germline.

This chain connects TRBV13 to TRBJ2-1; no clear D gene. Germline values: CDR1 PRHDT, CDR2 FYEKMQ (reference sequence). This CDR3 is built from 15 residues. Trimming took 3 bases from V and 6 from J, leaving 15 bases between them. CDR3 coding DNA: TGTGCCAGCAGCTTTTACGCCCCGAGTATCAATGAGCAGTTCTTC. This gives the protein CASSFYAPSINEQFF.

In DNA, the CDR3 is TGCAGTGCTCCCGGACTAGCGGGTACAGATACGCAGTATTTT. Protein sequence: CSAPGLAGTDTQYF. This rearrangement joins TRBV20-1 to TRBJ2-3; TRBD2 agrees at 11 bases. J lost 3 bases, V lost 5 bases, and 4 bases had no gene match. CDR3 length: 14 residues. Germline V gene data show CDR1 as DFQATT and CDR2 as SNEGSKA (reference sequence).

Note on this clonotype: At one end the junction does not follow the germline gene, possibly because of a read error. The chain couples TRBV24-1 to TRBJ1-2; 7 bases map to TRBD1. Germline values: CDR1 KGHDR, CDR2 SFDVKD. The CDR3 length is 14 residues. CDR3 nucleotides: TGTGCCACCAGTGGGGACAGAGCTAACTATGGCAACACCTTC. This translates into CATSGDRANYGNTF.

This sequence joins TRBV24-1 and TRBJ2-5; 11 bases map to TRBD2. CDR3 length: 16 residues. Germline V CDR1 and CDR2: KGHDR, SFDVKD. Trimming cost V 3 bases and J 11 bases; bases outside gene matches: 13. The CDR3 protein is CATSDPPSTSGNGQYF. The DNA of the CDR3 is TGTGCCACCAGTGATCCGCCCTCGACTAGCGGGAATGGGCAGTACTTC.

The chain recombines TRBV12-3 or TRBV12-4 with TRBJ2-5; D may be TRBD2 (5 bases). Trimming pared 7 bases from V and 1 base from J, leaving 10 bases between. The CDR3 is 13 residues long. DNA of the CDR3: TGTGCCAGCAAAGGACTGGCCCAAGAGACCCAGTACTTC. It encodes CASKGLAQETQYF.

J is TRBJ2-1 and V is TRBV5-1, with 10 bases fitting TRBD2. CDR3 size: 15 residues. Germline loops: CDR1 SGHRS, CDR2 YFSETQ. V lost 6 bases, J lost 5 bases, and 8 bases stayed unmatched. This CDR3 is CASNQRGGMDNEQFF. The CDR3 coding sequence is TGCGCCAGCAATCAGCGGGGGGGCATGGACAATGAGCAGTTCTTC.

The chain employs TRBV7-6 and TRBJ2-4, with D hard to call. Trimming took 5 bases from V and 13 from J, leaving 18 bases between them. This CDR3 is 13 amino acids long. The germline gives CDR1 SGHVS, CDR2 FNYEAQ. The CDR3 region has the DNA TGTGCCAGCAGCCAACCCCACTTGCGAGAGCAGTACTTC. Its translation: CASSQPHLREQYF.

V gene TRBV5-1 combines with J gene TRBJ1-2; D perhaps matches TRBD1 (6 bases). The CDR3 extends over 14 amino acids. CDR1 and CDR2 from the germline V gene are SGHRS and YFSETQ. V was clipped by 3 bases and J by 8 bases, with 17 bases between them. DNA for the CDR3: TGCGCCAGCAGCTCAGATAACAGGGTTGGAGGCTACACCTTC. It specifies CASSSDNRVGGYTF.

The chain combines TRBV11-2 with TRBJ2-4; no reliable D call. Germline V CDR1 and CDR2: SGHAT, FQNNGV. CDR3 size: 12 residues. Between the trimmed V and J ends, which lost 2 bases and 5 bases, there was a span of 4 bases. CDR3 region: CASSLMENIQYF. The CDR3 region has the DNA TGTGCCAGCAGCTTAATGGAAAACATTCAGTACTTC.

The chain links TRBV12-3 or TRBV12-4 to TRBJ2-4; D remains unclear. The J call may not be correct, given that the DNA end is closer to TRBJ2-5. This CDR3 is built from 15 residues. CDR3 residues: CASSPATVLWETQYF. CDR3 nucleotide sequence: TGTGCCAGCAGCCCTGCCACCGTACTGTGGGAGACCCAGTACTTC.

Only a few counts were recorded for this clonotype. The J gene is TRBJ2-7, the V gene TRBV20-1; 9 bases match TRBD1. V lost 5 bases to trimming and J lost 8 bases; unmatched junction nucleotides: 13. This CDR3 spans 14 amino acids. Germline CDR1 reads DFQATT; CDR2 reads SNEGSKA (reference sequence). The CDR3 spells CSAFEAGQGLKQYF. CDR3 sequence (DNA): TGCAGTGCTTTTGAGGCAGGACAGGGGTTAAAGCAGTACTTC.